This is a list of T cell receptor beta chains from one sample in a study of blood T cell repertoires in COVID-19. The assay was immunoSEQ multiplex PCR, and TCRdb's table has in-frame clones only and misses some. The sample comprises 150,000 to 200,000 clones, roughly four fifths of which are singletons, and more than 9.5% rests with the top ten. The sample comprised PBMCs or T cells enriched from blood (not recorded which). The source of these receptors is a man in his forties or fifties who had recovered from COVID-19. Both conserved end residues are part of each CDR3. D genes are given only for firm matches. For some rows the clone size is stated as once, few or many, or as a class when expanded; others skip it.

clone_size j_call v_call d_call cdr3_nt cdr3_aa
- TRBJ2-2 TRBV7-6 TRBD2 TGTGCCAGCAGTCTAGGGTCTAGCGGAGAAACCGGGGAGCTGTTTTTT CASSLGSSGETGELFF
- TRBJ2-7 TRBV5-5 - TGTGCCAGCAAGATCACAGGGAAGGCCTACGAGCAGTACTTC CASKITGKAYEQYF
few TRBJ1-1 TRBV28 - TGTGCCAGCAGTTCCAAGGGGGGGGCGAACACTGAAGCTTTCTTT CASSSKGGANTEAFF
once TRBJ1-2 TRBV4-1 - TGCGCCAGCAGCCAAGAACCACAGGGTGCTTCCGGCTACACCTTC CASSQEPQGASGYTF
- TRBJ2-7 TRBV7-2 - TGTGCCAGCAGCTTGGCGCAGGGCGAGCAGTACTTC CASSLAQGEQYF
- TRBJ2-2 TRBV5-1 TRBD1 TGCGCCAGCAGCCCTAGGACAGGGGGCACCGGGGAGCTGTTTTTT CASSPRTGGTGELFF
- TRBJ1-2 TRBV19 TRBD1 TGTGCCAGTAGTATCTTTCCGGGACAGGGGAACTTCAGATATGGCTACACCTTC CASSIFPGQGNFRYGYTF
- TRBJ1-2 TRBV4-2 TRBD1 TGTGCCAGCAGCACGGGACAGGGGTATAACTATGGCTACACCTTC CASSTGQGYNYGYTF
- TRBJ1-2 TRBV7-9 - TGTGCCAGCAGCTTAGGGGCGGGGAAGCGGGACTATGGCTACACCTTC CASSLGAGKRDYGYTF
- TRBJ1-1 TRBV6-5 TRBD1 TGTGCCAGCAGATCCACAGGGGGCGGCACTGAAGCTTTCTTT CASRSTGGGTEAFF
once TRBJ2-2 TRBV7-3 TRBD1 TGTGCCAGCAGGACAGGGGAAAACACCGGGGAGCTGTTTTTT CASRTGENTGELFF
- TRBJ2-7 TRBV12-5 TRBD2 TGTGCTAGTGGTTTACAATGGCTAGCGGGGTACTACGAGCAGTACTTC CASGLQWLAGYYEQYF
- TRBJ1-1 TRBV19 TRBD1 TGTGCCAGTAGTGCGGGCGGGACAGGGGGAACTGAAGCTTTCTTT CASSAGGTGGTEAFF
- TRBJ2-7 TRBV5-4 - TGTGCCAGCAGCTTGGCGGGGAGTCGCGAGCAGTACTTC CASSLAGSREQYF
- TRBJ2-7 TRBV5-6 - TGTGCCAGCAGCAAACCTGGGGTCTGGCAGGGATACGAGCAGTACTTC CASSKPGVWQGYEQYF
once TRBJ2-3 TRBV9 - TGTGCCAGCAGCTCTAGCACAGATACGCAGTATTTT CASSSSTDTQYF
- TRBJ2-7 TRBV21-1 - TGTGCCAGCAGCACCTCTCAGGGACTGAAGTACGAGCAGTACTTC CASSTSQGLKYEQYF
- TRBJ2-1 TRBV18 - TGTGCCAGCTCACCAGGACACAGGGATGAGCAGTTCTTC CASSPGHRDEQFF
- TRBJ2-3 TRBV9 - TGTGCCAGCAGCGTAAAGATAGTAGATACGCAGTATTTT CASSVKIVDTQYF
- TRBJ2-7 TRBV7-9 - TGTGCCAGCAGCTTTAGCGGTTCTTCCTACGAGCAGTACTTC CASSFSGSSYEQYF
- TRBJ1-1 TRBV19 TRBD1 TGTGCCAGTAGTATTTTTTTGGGGACAGGGAGAATTGAAGCTTTCTTT CASSIFLGTGRIEAFF
- TRBJ2-7 TRBV6-5 - TGTGCCAGCAGTTACAAAAGGACAGCCGCCTACGAGCAGTACTTC CASSYKRTAAYEQYF
- TRBJ2-2 TRBV24-1 - TGTGCCACCAGTGAGGGGACTCTCGGGGAGCTGTTTTTT CATSEGTLGELFF
- TRBJ2-2 TRBV3-1/TRBV3-2 - TGTGCCAGCAGCTTGGACATGGAAACCGGGGAGCTGTTTTTT CASSLDMETGELFF
- TRBJ2-1 TRBV9 - TGTGCCAGCAGCGCCGGGCGGGACCCATTCTACAATGAGCAGTTCTTC CASSAGRDPFYNEQFF
- TRBJ2-3 TRBV18 TRBD2 TGTGCCAGCTCACCTCAAGGACTAGCGGGGGGAGATACGCAGTATTTT CASSPQGLAGGDTQYF
- TRBJ2-7 TRBV11-3 - TGTGCCAGCAGCTTAGAGGGGACTGGATACGAGCAGTACTTC CASSLEGTGYEQYF
- TRBJ1-4 TRBV27 - TGTGCCAGCAGTTTATCGGGAGGGGGGGAAAAACTGTTTTTT CASSLSGGGEKLFF
- TRBJ1-4 TRBV14 - TGTGCCAGCAGCCCCCGTCGAGCGGGGGTCTACGCAACTAATGAAAAACTGTTTTTT CASSPRRAGVYATNEKLFF